The clone carrying this T cell receptor (beta chain) has ten or more counts. Its antigen remains unknown. PBMCs were derived from more than 8 ml fresh peripheral blood. TCR beta CDR3 region amplification was performed from RNA transcripts. In the first-round RT-PCR of the TCR CDR3, the HTBI primer set was used. TCRdb redid the calling of the multiplex PCR reads with MiXCR, one entry per CDR3 protein. The table lists a few hundred thousand distinct CDR3 sequences, 15% to 20% of them singletons. This sample was included in a study of T cells in Graves' hyperthyroidism and ophthalmopathy. General study points: Progression to ophthalmopathy was predicted a median of about six months early.

CDR1 SGHTA and CDR2 FQGNSA come from the germline V gene. This CDR3 comprises 12 residues. The ends were cut back, 5 bases at V and 11 bases at J, with 15 bases in the middle. Material for sequencing was blood. This receptor was identified in a woman aged 60-70 years with Graves' ophthalmopathy. V usage is TRBV7-2 and J usage is TRBJ1-1; tentatively, D is TRBD1 (6 bases). The CDR3 reads CASSLNRVDAFF. In nucleotides, the CDR3 is TGTGCCAGCAGCCTCAACAGGGTGGATGCTTTCTTT.